These T cell receptor beta chains were read from a single sample in a study of human T cells and chemical hapten exposure. TCRdb recomputed calls from the RACE reads with MiXCR, one row per CDR3 protein. The sample lists fewer than 300,000 distinct CDR3 sequences, around 7.3% occurring once. The sample was whole blood, taken in connection with sensitization to the hapten diphenylcyclopropenone (DPC). The receptors shown here come from a man between 18 and 35 years old with alopecia areata. Some clones in this sample may be carry-over from other donors' samples. Both conserved end residues are part of each CDR3. D genes are given only for firm matches. Clone size is stated in some rows and not others, as once, few, many or a class when expanded.

d_call	clone_size	v_call	j_call	cdr3_nt	cdr3_aa
-	few	TRBV7-9	TRBJ2-5	TGTGCCAGCAGGTCGGCAACCCAAGAGACCCAGTACTTC	CASRSATQETQYF
-	many	TRBV9	TRBJ2-5	TGTGCCAGCAGCCCTGGGGGTTCCCAAGAGACCCAGTACTTC	CASSPGGSQETQYF
-	-	TRBV6-5	TRBJ1-2	TGTGCCAGCAGTTACGGGGGGAACCCCCTGGGCTATGGCTACACCTTC	CASSYGGNPLGYGYTF
-	many	TRBV7-2	TRBJ2-1	TGTGCCAGCAGCCCAGGAGCGAGTGAGCAGTTCTTC	CASSPGASEQFF
TRBD1	-	TRBV7-2	TRBJ1-1	TGTGCCAGCAGCTACAGGACAGGGGGTGAAGCTTTCTTT	CASSYRTGGEAFF
-	-	TRBV11-1	TRBJ2-2	TGTGCCAGCGAAGAAGACACCGGGGAGCTGTTTTTT	CASEEDTGELFF
-	-	TRBV24-1	TRBJ2-2	TGTGCCACCAGTGATTTGGCACCGAACACCGGGGAGCTGTTTTTT	CATSDLAPNTGELFF
-	-	TRBV5-5	TRBJ2-7	TGTGCCAGCAGCTTGAGTAGTAGCGCGGCGGGATCCTACGAGCAGTACTTC	CASSLSSSAAGSYEQYF
-	few	TRBV3-1	TRBJ2-3	TGTGCCAGCAGCCGGGATGTCAGCACAGATACGCAGTATTTT	CASSRDVSTDTQYF
-	few	TRBV6-5	TRBJ2-6	TGTGCCAGCAGTTATGTGCCGTCTGGGGCCAACGTCCTGACTTTC	CASSYVPSGANVLTF
-	few	TRBV20-1	TRBJ1-6	TGCAGTGCTAGTGTGGGCAGCTCCTATAATTCACCCCTCCACTTT	CSASVGSSYNSPLHF
-	-	TRBV7-2	TRBJ1-4	TGTGCCAGCAGCTTAGCGGGCAGCCAAGCAACTAATGAAAAACTGTTTTTT	CASSLAGSQATNEKLFF
TRBD1	few	TRBV28	TRBJ1-2	TGTGCCAGCAGTTCCAGGGGGCCTTTCTATGGCTACACCTTC	CASSSRGPFYGYTF
-	-	TRBV7-9	TRBJ1-1	TGTGCCAGCAGCTTAGCCACAGGGTTGGGGACTGAAGCTTTCTTT	CASSLATGLGTEAFF
-	few	TRBV10-1	TRBJ2-3	TGCGCCAGCAGTCCCGGGGGTGGGACAGATACGCAGTATTTT	CASSPGGGTDTQYF
-	-	TRBV5-1	TRBJ1-4	TGCGCCAGCACCGCGGGCGGCCCCTACAATGAAAAACTGTTTTTT	CASTAGGPYNEKLFF
-	-	TRBV20-1	TRBJ1-1	TGCAGTGCTAACCGGGACGGGAAAAACACTGAAGCTTTCTTT	CSANRDGKNTEAFF
TRBD1	-	TRBV7-9	TRBJ1-1	TGTGCCAGCAGCTCAGTGGGACAGGCGAACACTGAAGCTTTCTTT	CASSSVGQANTEAFF
TRBD1	few	TRBV12-3/TRBV12-4	TRBJ2-7	TGTGCCAGCAGTTTAGCCGGGACAGGCTACGAGCAGTACTTC	CASSLAGTGYEQYF
-	few	TRBV5-5	TRBJ2-2	TGTGCCAGCAGCTTGGCAGCCCTCTCCTCCGGGGAGCTGTTTTTT	CASSLAALSSGELFF
-	few	TRBV4-1	TRBJ2-7	TGCGCCAGCAGCCAAGAAATAGGCGGCCCCTCCTACGAGCAGTACTTC	CASSQEIGGPSYEQYF
TRBD1	many	TRBV20-1	TRBJ2-2	TGCAGTGCTAGAGACCCGACAGGGACAATGACCGGGGAGCTGTTTTTT	CSARDPTGTMTGELFF
-	few	TRBV3-1	TRBJ2-2	TGTGCCAGCAGCCGATCAATCACCGGGGAGCTGTTTTTT	CASSRSITGELFF
-	few	TRBV9	TRBJ1-1	TGTGCCAGCAGCGTAGTAGGAATTAACACTGAAGCTTTCTTT	CASSVVGINTEAFF
-	many	TRBV21-1	TRBJ1-2	TGTGCCAGCAGCAAAGCAGGGTTCGACGGGACACCCAGTGGCTACACCTTC	CASSKAGFDGTPSGYTF
-	many	TRBV27	TRBJ2-7	TGTGCCAGCGGCCGGGCAACCGGCTACGAGCAGTACTTC	CASGRATGYEQYF
-	-	TRBV20-1	TRBJ2-2	TGCAGTGCTTTGGTGAGGGACACCGGGGAGCTGTTTTTT	CSALVRDTGELFF
-	-	TRBV4-2	TRBJ2-7	TGTGCCAGCAGCCAAGAAGGCGGGGATTCTTTATACGAGCAGTACTTC	CASSQEGGDSLYEQYF
TRBD1	-	TRBV4-2	TRBJ2-7	TGTGCCAGCAGCCAGGGACAGGGGGCTTACGAGCAGTACTTC	CASSQGQGAYEQYF
-	many	TRBV20-1	TRBJ1-5	TGCAGTGCTAGAGACGGGACTAGCAATCAGCCCCAGCATTTT	CSARDGTSNQPQHF
-	many	TRBV11-2	TRBJ1-1	TGTGCCAGCAGCTTAGGACGTGGAGCTTTCTTT	CASSLGRGAFF
-	-	TRBV28	TRBJ2-4	TGTGCCAGCGGTTCGGGGACTCCCAAAAACATTCAGTACTTC	CASGSGTPKNIQYF
TRBD1	-	TRBV7-9	TRBJ2-3	TGTGCCAGCAGCTCTCACAGGGGAAGAGATACGCAGTATTTT	CASSSHRGRDTQYF
TRBD1	few	TRBV5-1	TRBJ2-1	TGCGCCAGCAGCGTAATCCCCTCCGACAGGGCGACCGGCGAGCAGTTCTTC	CASSVIPSDRATGEQFF
-	many	TRBV4-3	TRBJ1-5	TGCGCCAGCAGCCAGCGTCTGGGGAGCAATCAGCCCCAGCATTTT	CASSQRLGSNQPQHF
TRBD2	few	TRBV20-1	TRBJ2-2	TGCAGTGCTAGCCTCATTGGCGGGGGTAACACCGGGGAGCTGTTTTTT	CSASLIGGGNTGELFF
TRBD1	few	TRBV10-3	TRBJ1-6	TGTGCCACAGACAGGGGGCAAGGTTCACCCCTCCACTTT	CATDRGQGSPLHF
-	-	TRBV24-1	TRBJ2-2	TGTGCCACCAGTGTCGGGGGATCCGGGGAGCTGTTTTTT	CATSVGGSGELFF
TRBD2	many	TRBV5-1	TRBJ2-3	TGCGCCAGCAGCACCTCGACTAGCGGCACAGATACGCAGTATTTT	CASSTSTSGTDTQYF
-	-	TRBV7-9	TRBJ2-7	TGTGCCAGCAGCTTAAAGGCAGGGTCCCACGAGCAGTACTTC	CASSLKAGSHEQYF
TRBD1	-	TRBV12-3/TRBV12-4	TRBJ2-7	TGTGCCAGCAGCCTTACGGGACAGGCCTACGAGCAGTACTTC	CASSLTGQAYEQYF
TRBD1	-	TRBV6-2/TRBV6-3	TRBJ1-1	TGTGCCAGCAGTGACGGACAGGGGTACACTGAAGCTTTCTTT	CASSDGQGYTEAFF
-	-	TRBV6-6	TRBJ1-4	TGTGCCAGCAGTTACGTTGGGGGCCCTAATGAAAAACTGTTTTTT	CASSYVGGPNEKLFF
TRBD1	few	TRBV29-1	TRBJ2-6	TGCAGCGTCCGGGACAGGAGTTCTGGGGCCAACGTCCTGACTTTC	CSVRDRSSGANVLTF
-	-	TRBV10-3	TRBJ2-2	TGTGCCATCAGTGAGTCCGGACGGGACACCGGGGAGCTGTTTTTT	CAISESGRDTGELFF
-	many	TRBV29-1	TRBJ1-2	TGCAGCGTTGGGACAGAAGCTAACTATGGCTACACCTTC	CSVGTEANYGYTF
-	-	TRBV28	TRBJ2-1	TGTGCCAGCAGCTTTAGGGACTCTCGAAGCTCCTACAATGAGCAGTTCTTC	CASSFRDSRSSYNEQFF
TRBD2	few	TRBV9	TRBJ2-3	TGTGCCAGCAGCGTAGGTGCGGGGGGTAGCACAGATACGCAGTATTTT	CASSVGAGGSTDTQYF